This T cell receptor beta chain came from a study of cytotoxic CD8 clonotypes in ibrutinib-treated CLL (dated by TCRdb to the early 2020s). Some background on the complete study: The cohort included more than 14 treatment-naive and ten to twelve relapsed/refractory patients; 17 to 18 were IGHV unmutated. On average, each sample yielded 255,043 productive templates and tens of thousands of productive rearrangements. Cryopreserved peripheral blood mononuclear cells were collected before treatment, at response, and at either disease progression or sustained remission. Of the 90 or so participants in the trial, 26 had longitudinal samples available. Response samples were obtained after a median of approximately eleven months of treatment, with a range of roughly 6 to 40 months. Partial responses were observed in about 25 patients and complete responses in 2; after a median follow-up of about 69 months, remission was maintained in roughly 14 patients and progression was observed in approximately 12. All remission and progressive disease samples were collected while patients were still receiving ibrutinib.

On a MiSeq, deep resolution sequencing aimed for a depth between 1 in 1 million and 1 in 200,000 T cells, with each clonotype covered 10x on average. The immunoSEQ hsTCRB Kit was used to generate the TCR beta libraries. The original methods were these. ImmunoSEQ Data Assistant and ImmunoSEQ Analyzer were used for data analysis, and V, D and J genes were assigned according to IMGT definitions. Clonality was computed as one minus normalized Shannon entropy of productive rearrangement frequencies, ranging from 0 to 1. Only overrepresented clonotypes making up at least 0.05% of the repertoire of each patient were included in the public clonotype analysis. Repertoires from some twelve age-matched healthy donors in immuneACCESS were used as clonality controls. TCRdb obtained this table from immuneACCESS and retained in-frame rearrangements with V and J assigned. These tables miss some clones; where compared with another copy, unresolved V genes account for less than half of the shortfall, and the remainder is unexplained. V, J and clone size were drawn from that table, and D and trimming were deduced from the DNA. This sample is represented by roughly 220,000 clones; about four fifths of them were singletons. Clones ranked in the top ten supply 11% of the sample.

In the germline V gene, CDR1 corresponds to SNHLY and CDR2 to FYNNEI. Spanning cysteine to phenylalanine, the CDR3 consists of 12 amino acids. Kept here is only the CDR3 DNA, which spans 36 bases and is read in frame from base 1. The V end loses 9 bases and the J end loses 8 bases, and a stretch of 14 bases separates them. General findings and caveats noted by the study authors: At baseline, clonality was higher than in age-matched healthy donors and showed a strong correlation with circulating CD8+ T-cell counts. Sustained-remission and progressing patients did not have matched sampling times, and lymph node repertoires were not examined. Public clonotypes were rare and either contracted or stayed stable during treatment, and the rise in clonality at ibrutinib response reflected the expansion of private clonotypes. An increase in clonality was observed at ibrutinib response, with clonality remaining stable during sustained remission and falling back toward baseline at progression.

Points on this clone: No cognate antigen has been identified for it. It has no much larger one-base neighbor in the sample; base qualities were not kept.

What the time point label conveys for this sample: approximately twelve months on ibrutinib. For TCR beta library preparation, 1.5 to 2 micrograms of genomic DNA were extracted from the cryopreserved PBMCs. Longitudinal blood samples from CLL patients on ibrutinib monotherapy underwent high-throughput TCR beta sequencing. The patients took part in an open-label, single-center phase 2 trial of ibrutinib monotherapy. The sequenced sample was PBMCs, obtained after 12 months of ibrutinib treatment. The rearranged segments are TRBV2 and TRBJ2-1; tentative D gene TRBD2, with 6 bases matching. The sequence derives from a human donor with chronic lymphocytic leukemia. The CDR3 is CARPGPGDEQFF. The nucleotide sequence reads as follows: TGTGCCAGACCAGGACCGGGGGATGAGCAGTTCTTC.